This TCR beta chain was captured in a study of blood T cell repertoires in COVID-19. This CDR3 is 16 amino acids long. Germline V gene data show CDR1 as SGHVS and CDR2 as FQNEAQ. The ends lost 4 bases at V and 5 bases at J; junction bases unmatched: 9. Original handling: Reference gene primer amplification gave nucleated cell count estimates. The assay was immunoSEQ multiplex PCR, and TCRdb's table has in-frame clones only and misses some. D and trimming come from the DNA, and the V and J calls and clone size come from that table. Of 140,000 or so clones listed, 81% are singletons. Sequenced: peripheral blood. The chain has TRBV7-8 and TRBJ1-1; 11 bases fit TRBD1. The origin of this receptor is a human donor in a cohort sampled during active COVID-19. For the CDR3, the DNA is TGTGCCAGCAGCTCATCTGGGACAGGGGGAAGAACTGAAGCTTTCTTT. It is translated as CASSSSGTGGRTEAFF.